The 24 T cell receptor beta chains listed next were all sequenced from one sample in a study of cytomegalovirus exposure and HLA in healthy donors. The PCR ran on 60 Vbeta and 13 Jbeta primers. Here immunoSEQ multiplex PCR was the method, and the copy in TCRdb shows in-frame clones only, minus some. The sample shows about 140,000 clones, roughly 80% of them seen only once. What was sequenced was PBMCs. Source of these receptors: a woman in her 30s in good health and CMV-seronegative.

The J gene is TRBJ2-1, the V gene TRBV30; tentative D call: TRBD1 (5 bases). The CDR3 has 13 residues. The V gene lost 0 bases and the J gene lost 7 bases, with 10 bases spanning the gap. CDR1 and CDR2 (germline): GTSNPN, SVGIG (reference sequence). The CDR3 region is CAWSVLRGNEQFF. CDR3 bases: TGTGCCTGGAGTGTACTTAGGGGAAATGAGCAGTTCTTC.

The rearrangement uses TRBV6-4 and TRBJ2-1; tentatively, D is TRBD1 (5 bases). In germline, CDR1 is MRHNA, CDR2 SNTAGT. The CDR3 length is 16 residues. V was pared by 2 bases and J by 1 base, with 12 bases between. As DNA, the CDR3 is TGTGCCAGCAGTGACCCCAGGGATGGGTCCTACAATGAGCAGTTCTTC. Its translation is CASSDPRDGSYNEQFF.

The V and J genes are TRBV25-1 and TRBJ2-7, with 8 bases aligning to TRBD1. Per the germline V gene, CDR1 is MGHDK and CDR2 is SYGVNS. CDR3 length: 13 amino acids. After removal of 6 bases from V and 6 bases from J, the junction contained 7 bases not matched to a gene. Here the CDR3 reads CASRMGQAGEQYF. For the CDR3, the DNA is TGTGCCAGCAGAATGGGACAGGCCGGCGAGCAGTACTTC.

The chain's CDR3 is CASSWGLLSGANVLTF. Written as DNA, the CDR3 is TGTGCCAGCAGCTGGGGCCTACTATCTGGGGCCAACGTCCTGACTTTC. The chain joins TRBV2 to TRBJ2-6, with D perhaps matching TRBD1 (5 bases). Per germline, CDR1 SNHLY and CDR2 FYNNEI. The CDR3 loop spans 16 amino acids. V lost 6 bases to trimming and J lost 1 base, with 13 bases between them. Using reference TRBV2 and TRBJ2-6 for the parts outside the CDR3, the full variable domain is EPEVTQTPSHQVTQMGQEVILRCVPISNHLYFYWYRQILGQKVEFLVSFYNNEISEKSEIFDDQFSVERPDGSNFTLKIRSTKLEDSAMYFCASSWGLLSGANVLTFGAGSRLTVL.

This rearrangement joins TRBV2 to TRBJ1-2; D gene unclear. Germline V gives CDR1 SNHLY, CDR2 FYNNEI. The V end was cut by 7 bases, the J end by 3 bases, with 12 bases between. CDR3 length equals 13 residues. CDR3 residues: CASKLRADYGYTF. The CDR3 DNA sequence: TGTGCCAGCAAGCTGAGGGCAGACTATGGCTACACCTTC.

This sequence joins TRBV2 and TRBJ2-1, with 9 positions matching TRBD1. CDR3 size: 16 residues. The ends lost 6 bases at V and 4 bases at J; junction bases unmatched: 10. Per germline, CDR1 SNHLY and CDR2 FYNNEI. CDR3 sequence (DNA): TGTGCCAGCAGCGGGTTACAGGGGGCCCTATACAATGAGCAGTTCTTC. Residues: CASSGLQGALYNEQFF.

This sequence joins TRBV10-2 and TRBJ2-1; no firm D call. The V gene's germline CDR1 is WSHSY and CDR2 SAAADI. V lost 5 bases to trimming and J lost 10 bases, with 15 bases between them. The CDR3 covers 13 residues. As DNA, the CDR3 is TGCGCCAGCAGTCCGCAAATGGTCGGGGAGCAGTTCTTC. This translates into CASSPQMVGEQFF.

V is TRBV11-2 and J is TRBJ2-7; the D gene is possibly TRBD1 (5 bases). CDR1 is SGHAT and CDR2 is FQNNGV in the germline V gene. This CDR3 is built from 13 residues. V gave up 2 bases and J gave up 2 bases, with 7 bases separating them. The CDR3 spells CASSLTGTYEQYF. CDR3 bases: TGTGCCAGCAGCTTAACAGGAACCTACGAGCAGTACTTC.

The chain uses TRBV6-5 and TRBJ2-2; D is unresolved. The length of the CDR3 is 13 residues. In germline, CDR1 is MNHEY, CDR2 SVGAGI. With 1 base removed from V and 5 bases from J, the gap between germline ends came to 5 bases. The CDR3 loop reads CASSYYRTGELFF. For the CDR3, the DNA is TGTGCCAGCAGTTACTACCGGACCGGGGAGCTGTTTTTT.

The gene calls are TRBV7-8 and TRBJ1-5; D possibly corresponds to TRBD1 (6 bases). CDR3 length equals 14 residues. Trimming took 2 bases from V and 3 from J, leaving 8 bases between them. Germline V CDR1 and CDR2: SGHVS, FQNEAQ. The CDR3 spells CASSLTGINQPQHF. The CDR3 region has the DNA TGTGCCAGCAGCTTAACAGGGATCAATCAGCCCCAGCATTTT.

V and J are TRBV6-1 and TRBJ1-1; no reliable D call. This CDR3 comprises 11 residues. V lost 8 bases to trimming and J lost 5 bases, with 9 bases between them. CDR1 is MNHNS, CDR2 SASEGT, per germline. CDR3 protein: CASRYVTEAFF. In nucleotides, the CDR3 is TGTGCCAGCCGGTATGTGACTGAAGCTTTCTTT.

The chain couples TRBV5-1 to TRBJ1-1, with D unclear. The CDR3 has 15 residues. Germline V gene data show CDR1 as SGHRS and CDR2 as YFSETQ. Trimming cost V 4 bases and J 4 bases, with 17 bases left between them. The CDR3 region is CASSQDGVAGTEAFF. As DNA, the CDR3 is TGCGCCAGCAGCCAGGACGGGGTCGCTGGCACTGAAGCTTTCTTT.

This chain uses TRBV9 with TRBJ1-1; D not resolved. Trimming took off 3 bases at V and 1 base at J, with 16 bases between the two ends. This CDR3 is 16 amino acids long. Looked up from germline, CDR1 is SGDLS and CDR2 is YYNGEE. CDR3 amino acids: CASSGGALARNTEAFF. The CDR3, as DNA: TGTGCCAGCAGCGGAGGCGCCCTGGCGAGGAACACTGAAGCTTTCTTT. Drawing the rest from reference TRBV9 and TRBJ1-1, the complete variable domain is DSGVTQTPKHLITATGQRVTLRCSPRSGDLSVYWYQQSLDQGLQFLIQYYNGEERAKGNILERFSAQQFPDLHSELNLSSLELGDSALYFCASSGGALARNTEAFFGQGTRLTVV.

This sequence joins TRBV9 and TRBJ2-1; TRBD2 matches 14 bases. The CDR3 extends over 19 amino acids. The ends lost 3 bases at V and 6 bases at J; junction bases unmatched: 14. Germline lookup yields CDR1 SGDLS and CDR2 YYNGEE. The CDR3 region is CASSAPGRTSGRLINEQFF. The CDR3 DNA sequence: TGTGCCAGCAGCGCCCCCGGGAGGACTAGCGGGAGGCTGATCAATGAGCAGTTCTTC. Filled out from reference TRBV9 and TRBJ2-1, the complete variable domain reads DSGVTQTPKHLITATGQRVTLRCSPRSGDLSVYWYQQSLDQGLQFLIQYYNGEERAKGNILERFSAQQFPDLHSELNLSSLELGDSALYFCASSAPGRTSGRLINEQFFGPGTRLTVL.

This clone was observed a handful of times. DNA of the CDR3: TGCAGTGCGCTAAAGGAGCCTGAAGCTTTCTTT. The encoded protein is CSALKEPEAFF. The gene calls are TRBV20-1 and TRBJ1-1; the D is unclear. V was shortened by 6 bases and J by 6 bases, with 11 bases between the two germline ends. There are 11 residues in the CDR3. The germline V gene has CDR1 DFQATT and CDR2 SNEGSKA (reference sequence).

The chain carries TRBV9 and TRBJ2-1; 7 bases are a match to TRBD2. V lost 5 bases and J lost 5; bases outside the gene matches: 10. The CDR3 extends over 15 amino acids. Germline CDR1 reads SGDLS; CDR2 reads YYNGEE. The CDR3 spells CASSARASGDNEQFF. As DNA, the CDR3 is TGTGCCAGCAGTGCTCGGGCTAGCGGAGACAATGAGCAGTTCTTC.

This sequence joins TRBV7-8 and TRBJ2-5, with unresolved D. The V gene lost 1 base and the J gene lost 4 bases, with 10 bases spanning the gap. In germline, CDR1 is SGHVS, CDR2 FQNEAQ. This CDR3 spans 14 amino acids. CDR3 DNA: TGTGCCAGCAGCTTAGGAGTAGTTCGAGAGACCCAGTACTTC. This gives the protein CASSLGVVRETQYF.

This clone was found a few times. The gene calls are TRBV5-6 and TRBJ2-7, with D possibly being TRBD1 (6 bases). V lost 1 base to trimming and J lost 3 bases, with 11 bases between them. The length of the CDR3 is 14 residues. Germline V gives CDR1 SGHDT, CDR2 YYEEEE. The CDR3 reads CASSLTGINYEQYF. DNA of the CDR3: TGTGCCAGCAGCTTGACAGGGATTAACTACGAGCAGTACTTC.

The genes are TRBV2 and TRBJ2-1, with 9 bases identical to TRBD2. The CDR3 sequence is 14 residues long. Looked up from germline, CDR1 is SNHLY and CDR2 is FYNNEI. V was clipped by 7 bases and J by 4 bases; unmatched bases: 5. The chain's CDR3 is CASISTSGYNEQFF. In nucleotides, the CDR3 is TGTGCCAGCATCTCGACTAGCGGTTACAATGAGCAGTTCTTC. Combining the CDR3 with reference TRBV2 and TRBJ2-1 gives the whole variable domain EPEVTQTPSHQVTQMGQEVILRCVPISNHLYFYWYRQILGQKVEFLVSFYNNEISEKSEIFDDQFSVERPDGSNFTLKIRSTKLEDSAMYFCASISTSGYNEQFFGPGTRLTVL.

The chain couples TRBV4-1 to TRBJ2-7, with 9 bases fitting TRBD2. CDR1 is MGHRA and CDR2 is YSYEKL in the germline V gene. V dropped 0 bases and J dropped 9; count of bases not matched to a gene: 12. The CDR3 is 16 amino acids. The CDR3 protein is CASSQEFGGGARGQYF. CDR3 nucleotide sequence: TGCGCCAGCAGCCAAGAGTTCGGCGGGGGGGCCCGCGGGCAGTACTTC.

This chain uses TRBV28 with TRBJ1-2, with a tentative D call TRBD1 (6 bases). This CDR3 region has 15 residues. Trimming removed 6 bases from V and 5 bases from J, with 19 bases in between. Germline assignment: CDR1 MDHEN and CDR2 SYDVKM. CDR3 amino acids: CASSPGQGQWYGYTF. The DNA of the CDR3 is TGTGCCAGCAGCCCCGGCCAGGGGCAGTGGTATGGCTACACCTTC.

The chain employs TRBV18 and TRBJ2-5, with D uncertain. The CDR3 contains 12 residues. Deletions cut 4 bases from V and 2 bases from J, with 5 bases between. Looked up from germline, CDR1 is KGHSH and CDR2 is LQKENI. The CDR3 here is CASSLGQETQYF. CDR3 bases: TGTGCCAGCTCACTCGGGCAAGAGACCCAGTACTTC.

The chain couples TRBV6-1 to TRBJ2-3; D is possibly TRBD1 (6 bases). Germline loops: CDR1 MNHNS, CDR2 SASEGT. V lost 8 bases and J 4 bases, leaving 13 bases between the germline ends. The CDR3 runs to 13 residues. This CDR3 reads CASWARGADTQYF. The CDR3 DNA reads as TGTGCCAGCTGGGCCAGGGGAGCAGATACGCAGTATTTT.

This rearrangement joins TRBV7-2 to TRBJ1-5; D not certain. Looked up from germline, CDR1 is SGHTA and CDR2 is FQGNSA. The length of the CDR3 is 18 residues. Deletions cut 1 base from V and 2 bases from J, with 18 bases between. The CDR3 sequence is CASSLVSGSTFGNQPQHF. The CDR3, as DNA: TGTGCCAGCAGCTTAGTTTCGGGGAGCACTTTCGGCAATCAGCCCCAGCATTTT.